This T cell receptor (beta chain) was sequenced during a study of T cells in Graves' hyperthyroidism and ophthalmopathy. Amplification of TCR beta CDR3 regions used RNA as the template. The HTBI set primed first-round TCR CDR3 RT-PCR. TCRdb called the multiplex PCR reads again in MiXCR, with one record for every CDR3 protein. The sample records roughly 300,000 distinct CDR3 sequences, approximately 15% being singletons. Trimming pared 5 bases from V and 9 bases from J, leaving 14 bases between. This CDR3 has 13 residues. Germline loops: CDR1 MNHEY, CDR2 SVGEGT. Patients between 18 and 65 years old had hyperthyroidism, newly diagnosed and lasting under 2 months. Uncontrolled infection, other autoimmune disease, pregnancy and lactation each barred patients from inclusion. In making diagnoses, clinical symptoms, serum thyroxine and TRAb, thyroid ultrasound and orbital computed tomography were all used. Over 8 ml fresh peripheral blood yielded the PBMCs.

This chain uses TRBV6-2 or TRBV6-3 with TRBJ2-1; maybe TRBD1 (6 bases). Sequencing was carried out using blood. The TCR sequence derives from a woman aged 25 to 39 with Graves' hyperthyroidism. The CDR3 spells CASSPDRLSEQFF. The CDR3 DNA sequence: TGTGCCAGCAGTCCCGACAGGCTGAGTGAGCAGTTCTTC.